This entry is about one TCR beta chain. V shed 0 bases, J shed 8 bases, and the junction held 7 bases outside the gene matches. This CDR3 is built from 16 residues. Germline values: CDR1 MGHRA, CDR2 YSYEKL. This entry belongs to a study of blood T cell repertoires in COVID-19. Produced via immunoSEQ multiplex PCR; TCRdb's table is partial and in-frame only. The data contain tens of thousands of clones, 87% of them seen just once; the ten biggest clones take up around 14%. The sequence derives from a male donor with acute or convalescent COVID-19. Sequencing input: peripheral blood. The rearrangement uses TRBV4-1 and TRBJ1-4, with 9 bases lining up with TRBD1. CDR3 nucleotides: TGCGCCAGCAGCCAAGATCCGGGACAGGGCGGGGAAAAACTGTTTTTT. Amino acid sequence: CASSQDPGQGGEKLFF.